This passage covers 17 T cell receptor beta chains from one sample sequenced in a study of blood T cell repertoires in COVID-19. Profiled with immunoSEQ multiplex PCR; TCRdb holds only in-frame clones, not every one. The repertoire has approximately 230,000 clones, around 83% of them found once; the top ten carry more than 7%. Input material: peripheral blood. The receptors were gathered from a man older than 75 with acute or convalescent COVID-19.

The chain has TRBV27 and TRBJ2-1, with 9 bases fitting TRBD1. Unmatched junction bases numbered 6, after V lost 8 bases and J lost 4 bases. This CDR3 contains 14 residues. The germline gives CDR1 MNHEY, CDR2 SMNVEV (reference sequence). The CDR3: CASSGTGSYNEQFF. In DNA, the CDR3 is TGTGCCAGCTCTGGGACAGGGTCATACAATGAGCAGTTCTTC.

The J gene is TRBJ2-2, the V gene TRBV2, with unresolved D. The length of the CDR3 is 12 residues. V dropped 7 bases and J dropped 5 bases, with 8 bases sitting between them. Germline loops: CDR1 SNHLY, CDR2 FYNNEI. The CDR3 DNA sequence: TGTGCCAGCATTCGGTTTACCGGGGAGCTGTTTTTT. Its protein is CASIRFTGELFF.

The chain carries TRBV3-1 (or the pseudogene TRBV3-2) and TRBJ2-5; 7 bases are shared with TRBD1. In germline, CDR1 is LGHDT, CDR2 YNNKEL (reference sequence). The ends lost 1 base at V and 5 bases at J; junction bases unmatched: 10. CDR3 size: 16 residues. CDR3 sequence reads: CASSQGSRGRGETQYF. The CDR3 DNA reads TGTGCCAGCAGCCAAGGGAGTAGGGGGCGAGGGGAGACCCAGTACTTC.

This rearrangement joins TRBV19 to TRBJ1-4; no clear D gene. Trimming pared 8 bases from V and 0 bases from J, leaving 10 bases between. Germline V gene sequence: CDR1 LNHDA, CDR2 SQIVND (reference sequence). The CDR3 sequence is 14 residues long. CDR3 in amino acids: CASGRESTNEKLFF. The CDR3 DNA is TGTGCCAGTGGCCGGGAGTCAACTAATGAAAAACTGTTTTTT.

In its sample, this clone was seen once. The chain recombines TRBV9 with TRBJ1-3; D gene uncertain. Germline CDR1 SGDLS, CDR2 YYNGEE. Trimming shortened V by 4 bases and J by 0 bases, and 11 bases separated the two germline ends. The CDR3 is 15 residues long. This CDR3 is CASSPRLLSGNTIYF. CDR3 DNA sequence: TGTGCCAGCAGCCCTCGACTGCTCTCTGGAAACACCATATATTTT.

J is TRBJ2-2 and V is TRBV11-2; weak D call: TRBD2 (6 bases). This CDR3 is built from 19 residues. Germline-derived CDR1 and CDR2 are SGHAT and FQNNGV. The V end lost 0 bases, the J end lost 7 bases, and 24 bases lay between the germline ends. The CDR3 DNA reads TGTGCCAGCAGCTTAGAGCCCACCATGTCAGGAGGGTGGCACGGGGAGCTGTTTTTT. Translation: CASSLEPTMSGGWHGELFF.

The chain combines TRBV7-3 with TRBJ2-1, with 9 bases identical to TRBD2. Germline V gene lookup returns CDR1 SGHTA and CDR2 FQGTGA. The CDR3 contains 17 residues. Losses at the gene ends were 2 bases for V and 0 bases for J; bases not matched to a gene: 5. The CDR3 region is CASSLQSSGSSYNEQFF. CDR3 DNA: TGTGCCAGCAGCTTACAGAGTAGCGGGAGCTCCTACAATGAGCAGTTCTTC.

The chain links TRBV7-8 to TRBJ2-1, with TRBD2 matching 9 bases. Germline CDR1 and CDR2: SGHVS and FQNEAQ. This CDR3 has 15 amino acids. With V trimmed by 3 bases and J by 4 bases, 4 bases remained unmatched. The DNA of the CDR3 is TGTGCCAGCAGCTTCCCAGCGGGGGGTTACAATGAGCAGTTCTTC. Translated: CASSFPAGGYNEQFF.

The J gene is TRBJ1-1, the V gene TRBV2; D ambiguous. With 1 base removed from V and 6 bases from J, the gap between germline ends came to 15 bases. The germline gives CDR1 SNHLY, CDR2 FYNNEI. This CDR3 spans 15 amino acids. CDR3 sequence: CASSEVLARKAEAFF. CDR3 nucleotides: TGTGCCAGCAGTGAAGTCCTGGCCAGGAAAGCTGAAGCTTTCTTT.

This chain joins TRBV30 and TRBJ1-2; D remains unclear. The CDR3 contains 12 residues. CDR1 is GTSNPN, CDR2 SVGIG, per germline (reference sequence). The V gene lost 2 bases and the J gene lost 2 bases, with 6 bases spanning the gap. CDR3 in DNA: TGTGCCTGGAGTCAAATGAACTATGGCTACACCTTC. Amino acids: CAWSQMNYGYTF.

V and J are TRBV14 and TRBJ2-7; D is perhaps TRBD1 (5 bases). This CDR3 is built from 15 residues. Deletions cut 2 bases from V and 1 base from J, with 12 bases between. Germline-derived CDR1 and CDR2 are SGHDN and FVKESK. This CDR3 is CASSQFPQGSYEQYF. CDR3 sequence (DNA): TGTGCCAGCAGCCAATTTCCCCAGGGATCCTACGAGCAGTACTTC.

This chain connects TRBV27 to TRBJ2-5; 7 bases align to TRBD2. The V and J ends lost 4 bases and 3 bases, in that order; junction bases with no gene match: 2. Germline loops: CDR1 MNHEY, CDR2 SMNVEV (reference sequence). The length of the CDR3 is 13 residues. Here the CDR3 reads CASSWGGKETQYF. In nucleotides, the CDR3 is TGTGCCAGCAGTTGGGGGGGGAAAGAGACCCAGTACTTC.

The chain is built from TRBV3-1 (or the pseudogene TRBV3-2) and TRBJ1-1; no firm D call. Trimming removed 1 base from V and 0 bases from J, with 6 bases in between. Germline CDR1 is LGHDT and CDR2 is YNNKEL (reference sequence). The CDR3 spans 14 residues. The DNA for the CDR3 is TGTGCCAGCAGCCAAGGCAGTATGAACACTGAAGCTTTCTTT. This gives the protein CASSQGSMNTEAFF.

This clone was counted once. This sequence joins TRBV3-1 (or the pseudogene TRBV3-2) and TRBJ1-5; D is unclear. This CDR3 region has 15 residues. The ends were cut back, 1 base at V and 5 bases at J, with 12 bases in the middle. Per germline, CDR1 LGHDT and CDR2 YNNKEL (reference sequence). The CDR3 region is CASSQVAGSHQPQHF. Written as DNA, the CDR3 is TGTGCCAGCAGCCAAGTAGCGGGGAGCCATCAGCCCCAGCATTTT.

The CDR3 spells CASHDLTRPTDTQYF. Here the CDR3 DNA reads TGTGCCAGTCATGACTTGACTAGACCCACAGATACGCAGTATTTT. The rearrangement links TRBV19 to TRBJ2-3, with D perhaps TRBD2 (6 bases). This CDR3 is 15 amino acids long. V lost 8 bases and J lost 2, with 17 bases in between. Germline assignment: CDR1 LNHDA and CDR2 SQIVND (reference sequence).

This clone was detected only once. This chain uses TRBV11-2 with TRBJ2-3, with D maybe TRBD1 (5 bases). From germline, CDR1 is SGHAT and CDR2 FQNNGV. V was shortened by 0 bases and J by 2 bases, with 9 bases between the two germline ends. The CDR3 runs 15 residues. The chain's CDR3 is CASSLDLGPTDTQYF. As DNA, the CDR3 is TGTGCCAGCAGCTTAGACTTGGGGCCCACAGATACGCAGTATTTT.

The chain employs TRBV6-5 and TRBJ2-3, with TRBD1 identical over 9 bases. CDR1 and CDR2 (germline): MNHEY, SVGAGI. The J segment lost 3 bases and the V segment lost 1 base, leaving 2 bases of the junction unmatched. This CDR3 has 15 amino acids. The CDR3 sequence: CASSYYGQGTDTQYF. CDR3 DNA: TGTGCCAGCAGTTACTACGGACAGGGGACAGATACGCAGTATTTT.